The clone carrying this TCR beta chain has ten or more counts. What it recognizes is unknown. Sequenced material consisted of expressed TCRB transcripts (all of the isolated RNA was reverse transcribed). TCRdb keeps only in-frame clones here, not all; method: immunoSEQ multiplex PCR. The sample contains about 150,000 clones, approximately 12% of which appear only once. This specimen belongs to a study of beta chain features in type 1 diabetes. Overall study context: Researchers looked at 95 million to 140 million sorted cells across all samples. Study-wide results and caveats: Equally in patients and controls, shorter templates might have been favored by PCR.

CD4+ cells of the naive, central memory, regulatory and stem cell-like memory types were sorted via CD45RO/CCR7/CD25/CD127/CD95/CD27. Trimming removed 4 bases at V and 5 bases at J, with 5 bases between. Germline V gene data show CDR1 as SGHTA and CDR2 as FQGNSA. The CDR3 contains 11 residues. The clonotype was recovered from a man in his late teens or twenties in good health. The V and J genes are TRBV7-2 and TRBJ2-5, with unresolved D. Material for sequencing was central memory CD4+ T cells from blood. The CDR3 loop is CASSYRETQYF. CDR3 bases: TGTGCCAGCAGCTACCGGGAGACCCAGTACTTC.